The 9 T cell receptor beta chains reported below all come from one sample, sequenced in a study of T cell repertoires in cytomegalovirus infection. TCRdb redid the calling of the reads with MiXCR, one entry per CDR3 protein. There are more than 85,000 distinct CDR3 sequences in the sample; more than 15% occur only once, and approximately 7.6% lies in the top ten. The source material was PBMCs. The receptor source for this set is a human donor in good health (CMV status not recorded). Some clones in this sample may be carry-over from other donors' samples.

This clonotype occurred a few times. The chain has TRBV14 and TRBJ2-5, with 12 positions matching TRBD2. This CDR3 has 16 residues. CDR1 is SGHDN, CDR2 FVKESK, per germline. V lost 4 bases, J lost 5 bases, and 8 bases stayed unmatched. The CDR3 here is CASSPRTSGEMETQYF. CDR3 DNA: TGTGCCAGCAGCCCCCGGACTAGCGGGGAAATGGAGACCCAGTACTTC.

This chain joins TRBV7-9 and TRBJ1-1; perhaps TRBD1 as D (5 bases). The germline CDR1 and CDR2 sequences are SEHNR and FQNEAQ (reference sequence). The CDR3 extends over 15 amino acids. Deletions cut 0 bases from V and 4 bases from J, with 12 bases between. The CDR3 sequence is CASSLAGRGLTEAFF. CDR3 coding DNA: TGTGCCAGCAGCTTAGCTGGTAGGGGCCTCACTGAAGCTTTCTTT.

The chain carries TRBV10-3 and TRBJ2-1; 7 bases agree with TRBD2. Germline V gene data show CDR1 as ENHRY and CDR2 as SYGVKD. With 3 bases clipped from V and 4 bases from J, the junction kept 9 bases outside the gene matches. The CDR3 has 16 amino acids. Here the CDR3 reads CAISDAGRGFYNEQFF. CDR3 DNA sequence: TGTGCCATCAGTGATGCAGGGAGGGGATTTTACAATGAGCAGTTCTTC.

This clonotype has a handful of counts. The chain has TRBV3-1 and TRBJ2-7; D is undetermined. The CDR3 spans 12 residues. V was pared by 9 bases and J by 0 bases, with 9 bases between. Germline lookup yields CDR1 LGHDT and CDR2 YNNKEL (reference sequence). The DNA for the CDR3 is TGTGCCAGTTCGGTGAGCTCCTACGAGCAGTACTTC. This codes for CASSVSSYEQYF.

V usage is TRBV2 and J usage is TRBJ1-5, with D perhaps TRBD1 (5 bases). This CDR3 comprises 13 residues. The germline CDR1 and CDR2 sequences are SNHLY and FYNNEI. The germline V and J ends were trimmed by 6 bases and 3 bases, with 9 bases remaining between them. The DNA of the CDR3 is TGTGCCAGCAGGGCGGACATCAATCAGCCCCAGCATTTT. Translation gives CASRADINQPQHF.

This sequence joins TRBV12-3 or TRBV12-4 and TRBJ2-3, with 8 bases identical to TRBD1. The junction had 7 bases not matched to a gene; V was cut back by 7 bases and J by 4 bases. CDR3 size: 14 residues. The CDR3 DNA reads TGTGCCAGCAAACTTTCAGGGGGCTCAGATACGCAGTATTTT. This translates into CASKLSGGSDTQYF.

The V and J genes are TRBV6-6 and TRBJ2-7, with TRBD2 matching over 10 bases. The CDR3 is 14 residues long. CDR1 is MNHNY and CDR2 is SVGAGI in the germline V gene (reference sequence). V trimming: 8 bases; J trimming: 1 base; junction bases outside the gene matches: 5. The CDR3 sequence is CASCLAGGSYEQYF. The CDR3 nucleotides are TGTGCCAGCTGCTTAGCGGGGGGTTCCTACGAGCAGTACTTC.

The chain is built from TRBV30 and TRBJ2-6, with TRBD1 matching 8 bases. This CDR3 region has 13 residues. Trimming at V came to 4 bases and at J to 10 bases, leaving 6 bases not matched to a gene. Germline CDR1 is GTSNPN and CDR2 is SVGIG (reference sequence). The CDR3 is CAWTTGVVNVLTF. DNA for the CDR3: TGTGCCTGGACGACAGGGGTGGTGAACGTCCTGACTTTC.

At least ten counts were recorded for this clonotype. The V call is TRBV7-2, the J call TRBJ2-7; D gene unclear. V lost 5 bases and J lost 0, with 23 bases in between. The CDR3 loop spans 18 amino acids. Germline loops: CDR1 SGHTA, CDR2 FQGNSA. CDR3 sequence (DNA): TGTGCCAGCAGCCGCAGCCTCCGACGGACGGATAGCTCCTACGAGCAGTACTTC. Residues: CASSRSLRRTDSSYEQYF. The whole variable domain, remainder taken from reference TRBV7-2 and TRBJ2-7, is GAGVSQSPSNKVTEKGKDVELRCDPISGHTALYWYRQSLGQGLEFLIYFQGNSAPDKSGLPSDRFSAERTGGSVSTLTIQRTQQEDSAVYLCASSRSLRRTDSSYEQYFGPGTRLTVT.